A single T cell receptor (beta chain) is shown here with its context. The authors' processing: How many nucleated cells were present was estimated from reference gene primer amplification. Sequencing was performed with immunoSEQ multiplex PCR; in TCRdb, only in-frame clones are kept and a portion is missing. V, J and clone size reflect that table, while D and trimming were determined from the DNA. The table lists roughly 71,000 clones, around 78% of them singletons. The data are from a study of blood T cell repertoires in COVID-19. Study summary: Specimens from acute and convalescent COVID-19 originated in the United States, Italy and Spain.

This sequence originates from a woman of 80 years or more with acute or convalescent COVID-19. The material sequenced was peripheral blood.

CDR3 region: CASSLQPYSQSSYEQYF. The CDR3 DNA reads TGTGCCAGCAGCTTACAGCCCTACAGCCAGAGCTCCTACGAGCAGTACTTC. V usage is TRBV7-6 and J usage is TRBJ2-7; D gene unclear. Germline V lookup: CDR1 SGHVS, CDR2 FNYEAQ. The CDR3 spans 17 residues. The ends were cut back, 2 bases at V and 0 bases at J, with 17 bases in the middle.